This T cell receptor (beta chain) emerged from a study of PD-1 blockade in classical Hodgkin lymphoma. Note on this clone: Its antigen is as yet unknown.

Each patient relapsed following autologous stem cell transplantation, and prior brentuximab vedotin exposure differed. CD4+ T cells were purified from thawed PBMCs by magnetic negative selection. The patients, who had relapsed/refractory classical Hodgkin lymphoma, achieved best responses of complete response, partial response or progressive disease. Some clones are missing from TCRdb's copy, which holds only in-frame ones; the method was immunoSEQ multiplex PCR. Found here are about 30,000 clones, over 75% of them singletons; the top ten hold 2.4%. This CDR3 has 11 residues. The V and J ends lost 9 bases and 1 base respectively, with 6 bases between them. Germline V gives CDR1 LNHDA, CDR2 SQIVND (reference sequence). General study results and limits: Lower baseline TCR diversity marked trial partial responders and progressors. Significant TCR diversity gains by C4D1 occurred in CD4+ but not CD8+ cells.

This sequence joins TRBV19 and TRBJ1-1; no definite D call. The sample consisted of CD4+ T cells from blood, taken at baseline. This receptor was identified in a human donor with classical Hodgkin lymphoma. The CDR3 spells CASGRNTEAFF. In DNA form, the CDR3 reads TGTGCCAGCGGTAGGAACACTGAAGCTTTCTTT.